Below are 25 T cell receptor beta chains sequenced from a single sample in a study of blood T cell repertoires in COVID-19. The method was immunoSEQ multiplex PCR; TCRdb's version includes in-frame clones alone and lacks a portion of them. The sample has 490,000 or so clones, approximately 90% seen once. Sequenced input: PBMCs or T cells enriched from blood (not recorded which). The receptor source for this set is a woman in her sixties or seventies who had recovered from COVID-19.

The gene calls are TRBV28 and TRBJ2-2; 10 nucleotides agree with TRBD2. The V segment lost 6 bases and the J segment 6 bases; nucleotides outside the gene matches: 7. Germline values: CDR1 MDHEN, CDR2 SYDVKM. The CDR3 totals 15 residues. The CDR3 here is CASSRELAGPGELFF. CDR3 bases: TGTGCCAGCAGCAGAGAACTAGCGGGGCCCGGGGAGCTGTTTTTT.

In this sample, this clone turned up once. This chain links TRBV30 with TRBJ2-1, with a weak D call TRBD2 (5 bases). V was shortened by 3 bases and J by 5 bases, with 14 bases between the two germline ends. The CDR3 covers 14 residues. CDR1 is GTSNPN, CDR2 SVGIG, per germline (reference sequence). Here the CDR3 DNA reads TGTGCCTGGAGGGAGGACCGTGGTAACAATGAGCAGTTCTTC. It codes for CAWREDRGNNEQFF. Full variable domain (remainder filled in from reference TRBV30 and TRBJ2-1): SQTIHQWPATLVQPVGSPLSLECTVEGTSNPNLYWYRQAAGRGLQLLFYSVGIGQISSEVPQNLSASRPQDRQFILSSKKLLLSDSGFYLCAWREDRGNNEQFFGPGTRLTVL.

The chain links TRBV13 to TRBJ1-3, with D unclear. V gave up 7 bases and J gave up 0 bases, with 7 bases separating them. The germline V gene has CDR1 PRHDT and CDR2 FYEKMQ (reference sequence). The CDR3 contains 13 residues. CDR3 in amino acids: CASNRGSGNTIYF. Here the CDR3 DNA reads TGTGCCAGCAACCGAGGCTCTGGAAACACCATATATTTT.

V usage is TRBV25-1 and J usage is TRBJ1-2; no firm D call. Trimming stripped 6 bases from V and 3 bases from J, with 11 bases between. The CDR3 sequence is 13 residues long. Germline loops: CDR1 MGHDK, CDR2 SYGVNS. This chain's CDR3 is CASRRESDYGYTF. The CDR3 region has the DNA TGTGCCAGCAGGAGGGAGTCGGACTATGGCTACACCTTC.

The chain uses TRBV4-1 and TRBJ2-1; 10 nucleotides line up with TRBD2. From germline, CDR1 is MGHRA and CDR2 YSYEKL. CDR3 size: 15 residues. V dropped 3 bases and J dropped 5; count of bases not matched to a gene: 4. DNA of the CDR3: TGCGCCAGCAGCCAGTTACTAGCGGGGCACAATGAGCAGTTCTTC. This gives the protein CASSQLLAGHNEQFF.

With regard to this clone: The same CDR3 is also encoded by other DNA sequences in this sample. The chain combines TRBV5-1 with TRBJ1-1; D not certain. The CDR3 length is 13 residues. V lost 2 bases, J lost 0 bases, and 5 bases lay in between. Germline values: CDR1 SGHRS, CDR2 YFSETQ. Written as DNA, the CDR3 is TGCGCCAGCAGCTTAGCTCTGAACACTGAAGCTTTCTTT. This codes for CASSLALNTEAFF.

CDR3: CATSDSGSEGYGYTF. The CDR3 bases are TGTGCCACCAGTGATTCAGGGTCGGAGGGCTATGGCTACACCTTC. This sequence joins TRBV24-1 and TRBJ1-2; possible D gene TRBD1, 5 bases. The germline CDR1 and CDR2 sequences are KGHDR and SFDVKD. The CDR3 has 15 amino acids. Trimming left V 2 bases short and J 4 bases short, with 13 bases between.

The rearrangement links TRBV5-6 to TRBJ2-7; D is possibly TRBD1 (6 bases). CDR3 length equals 14 residues. V dropped 7 bases and J dropped 3 bases, with 17 bases sitting between them. Germline-derived CDR1 and CDR2 are SGHDT and YYEEEE. CDR3 in DNA: TGTGCCAGCGGCAGCACAGGGTTCTACTACGAGCAGTACTTC. It is translated as CASGSTGFYYEQYF.

In this sample, this clone turned up once. V is TRBV29-1 and J is TRBJ2-2; TRBD1 agrees at 11 bases. The CDR3 sequence is 15 residues long. Per the germline V gene, CDR1 is SQVTM and CDR2 is ANQGSEA. V was clipped by 5 bases and J by 5 bases; unmatched bases: 7. CDR3 in amino acids: CSVLGGTGGTGELFF. The CDR3 bases are TGCAGCGTTCTGGGCGGGACAGGGGGTACCGGGGAGCTGTTTTTT.

In its sample, this clone was seen a few times. This chain uses TRBV28 with TRBJ2-7; perhaps TRBD2 as D (5 bases). The CDR3 contains 13 residues. The germline gives CDR1 MDHEN, CDR2 SYDVKM. The V and J ends lost 8 bases and 0 bases respectively, with 11 bases between them. The CDR3 bases are TGTGCCAGCGACGAGGGTCACTCCTACGAGCAGTACTTC. Its protein is CASDEGHSYEQYF.

This chain joins TRBV5-1 and TRBJ1-4, with 7 nucleotides matching TRBD1. CDR3 length equals 15 residues. The trim removed 0 bases at V and 7 bases at J, leaving 6 bases unmatched. CDR1 is SGHRS, CDR2 YFSETQ, per germline. CDR3 coding DNA: TGCGCCAGCAGCTTGGATACAGGGGCGGGTGAAAAACTGTTTTTT. It translates to CASSLDTGAGEKLFF.

V is TRBV6-5 and J is TRBJ2-5; possibly TRBD2 for D (6 bases). This CDR3 contains 14 residues. V dropped 6 bases and J dropped 4 bases, with 15 bases sitting between them. Germline V gives CDR1 MNHEY, CDR2 SVGAGI. CDR3 in amino acids: CASRGTGELETQYF. DNA of the CDR3: TGTGCCAGCAGGGGGACTGGGGAGTTAGAGACCCAGTACTTC.

The chain employs TRBV25-1 and TRBJ1-2, with TRBD1 as a possible D gene (5 bases). The V gene's germline CDR1 is MGHDK and CDR2 SYGVNS. V lost 6 bases and J lost 8, with 13 bases in between. This CDR3 is 12 amino acids long. As DNA, the CDR3 is TGTGCCAGCAGCGCAATTAGGACAGGCTACACCTTC. The encoded protein is CASSAIRTGYTF.

V usage is TRBV28 and J usage is TRBJ1-5; 10 bases match TRBD1. The V and J ends lost 7 bases and 5 bases, in that order; junction bases with no gene match: 5. Germline V gene data show CDR1 as MDHEN and CDR2 as SYDVKM. The CDR3 has 14 residues. The CDR3 nucleotides are TGTGCCAGCAACACGGGACAGGGGTATCAGCCCCAGCATTTT. Translated: CASNTGQGYQPQHF.

The chain combines TRBV7-6 with TRBJ1-1, with TRBD1 matching over 9 bases. Unmatched junction bases numbered 9, after V lost 5 bases and J lost 11 bases. The V gene's germline CDR1 is SGHVS and CDR2 FNYEAQ. The CDR3 has 13 residues. The chain's CDR3 is CASSPYRGRDAFF. DNA for the CDR3: TGTGCCAGCAGCCCTTACAGGGGGCGGGATGCTTTCTTT.

This clone was observed many times. The V gene is TRBV27, the J gene TRBJ1-5; D uncertain. V was trimmed by 2 bases and J by 4 bases, leaving 6 bases between them. The V gene's germline CDR1 is MNHEY and CDR2 SMNVEV (reference sequence). The CDR3 contains 13 residues. In DNA form, the CDR3 reads TGTGCCAGCAGTTTAGCGGGGAATCAGCCCCAGCATTTT. Its protein product is CASSLAGNQPQHF.

The chain recombines TRBV6-5 with TRBJ1-4; tentative D call: TRBD1 (5 bases). The CDR3 is 16 residues long. Germline values: CDR1 MNHEY, CDR2 SVGAGI. V dropped 2 bases and J dropped 0 bases, with 10 bases sitting between them. The CDR3 sequence: CASSYSRDSTNEKLFF. CDR3 sequence (DNA): TGTGCCAGCAGTTACAGTCGGGACTCAACTAATGAAAAACTGTTTTTT.

DNA for the CDR3: TGTGCCAGCAGCCGGACAGGGGGGTTAGGAACCGGGGAGCTGTTTTTT. Its translation is CASSRTGGLGTGELFF. V is TRBV7-8 and J is TRBJ2-2; 10 bases line up with TRBD1. The J segment lost 5 bases and the V segment lost 5 bases, leaving 8 bases of the junction unmatched. The CDR3 contains 16 residues. Germline values: CDR1 SGHVS, CDR2 FQNEAQ.

This clone was seen only once. One junction end disagrees with the germline gene, perhaps due to a read error. The chain employs TRBV11-3 and TRBJ1-3; possible D gene TRBD1, 5 bases. The CDR3 has 12 amino acids. Germline CDR1 and CDR2: SGHNT and YENEEA. CDR3 sequence: CASSPWGEVLNF. CDR3 in DNA: TGTGCCAGCAGCCCGTGGGGGGAAGTCCTAAATTTT.

This sequence joins TRBV7-2 and TRBJ1-1, with D maybe TRBD1 (5 bases). In germline, CDR1 is SGHTA, CDR2 FQGNSA. The length of the CDR3 is 14 residues. V lost 4 bases, J lost 1 base, and 10 bases lay in between. CDR3 in amino acids: CASSSTASNTEAFF. The CDR3 DNA reads as TGTGCCAGCAGCTCGACAGCTTCGAACACTGAAGCTTTCTTT.

The V gene is TRBV19, the J gene TRBJ2-5; D may be TRBD1 (5 bases). The CDR3 consists of 17 residues. Per the germline V gene, CDR1 is LNHDA and CDR2 is SQIVND (reference sequence). Deletions cut 3 bases from V and 7 bases from J, with 24 bases between. The CDR3 region has the DNA TGTGCCAGTAGTATTTGGCGTGGTCAGGGCGTAACCACGACCCAGTACTTC. Encoded protein: CASSIWRGQGVTTTQYF.

The count of this clone is one. The chain combines TRBV5-1 with TRBJ1-1; unclear D gene. With 0 bases removed from V and 1 base from J, the gap between germline ends came to 7 bases. Germline V gene lookup returns CDR1 SGHRS and CDR2 YFSETQ. The length of the CDR3 is 14 residues. CDR3 in DNA: TGCGCCAGCAGCTTGGCGTTTCCGAACACTGAAGCTTTCTTT. As protein: CASSLAFPNTEAFF. Full variable domain (missing parts from reference TRBV5-1 and TRBJ1-1): KAGVTQTPRYLIKTRGQQVTLSCSPISGHRSVSWYQQTPGQGLQFLFEYFSETQRNKGNFPGRFSGRQFSNSRSEMNVSTLELGDSALYLCASSLAFPNTEAFFGQGTRLTVV.

The chain combines TRBV27 with TRBJ1-5; 8 bases agree with TRBD1. CDR3 size: 14 residues. The V gene end was trimmed by 6 bases and the J gene end by 7 bases; junction bases not matched to a gene: 8. CDR1 MNHEY and CDR2 SMNVEV come from the germline V gene (reference sequence). The CDR3 DNA sequence: TGTGCCAGCAGCCTCAGGGGGCTCGGACAGCCCCAGCATTTT. This encodes CASSLRGLGQPQHF.

The chain joins TRBV10-3 to TRBJ2-7, with 7 nucleotides matching TRBD1. This CDR3 comprises 16 residues. Germline V gene lookup returns CDR1 ENHRY and CDR2 SYGVKD. The J segment lost 2 bases and the V segment lost 2 bases, leaving 9 bases of the junction unmatched. The CDR3 region is CAISEGGQGVTYEQYF. DNA for the CDR3: TGTGCCATCAGTGAGGGCGGGCAGGGGGTGACCTACGAGCAGTACTTC.

The CDR3 DNA sequence: TGTGCCAGCAGAAACCGGGACTTAAACACTGAAGCTTTCTTT. Amino acid sequence: CASRNRDLNTEAFF. J is TRBJ1-1 and V is TRBV2; D is possibly TRBD1 (5 bases). Germline V gene data show CDR1 as SNHLY and CDR2 as FYNNEI. This CDR3 has 14 amino acids. Between the trimmed V and J ends, which lost 6 bases and 2 bases, there was a span of 13 bases.